These 25 T cell receptor beta chains originate from one sample sequenced in a study of T cell responses to AZD1222 COVID-19 vaccine. Clones were sequenced by immunoSEQ multiplex PCR, and TCRdb holds only the in-frame ones, with some missing. Seen here are over 150,000 clones, roughly 90% observed once, and the top ten hold around 3%. Here the sequenced sample was peripheral blood, taken on day 0 of AZD1222 vaccination. The receptors derive from an adult in good health.

CDR3 nucleotide sequence: TGTGCCAGCTCACCAGGGGGGTCGCATGAAAAACTGTTTTTT. As protein: CASSPGGSHEKLFF. V is TRBV18 and J is TRBJ1-4, with TRBD1 as a possible D gene (5 bases). Per germline, CDR1 KGHSH and CDR2 LQKENI. The ends were cut back, 2 bases at V and 6 bases at J, with 10 bases in the middle. The CDR3 is made up of 14 amino acids.

The V gene is TRBV2, the J gene TRBJ1-1; 10 bases align to TRBD1. The V segment lost 8 bases and the J segment 8 bases; nucleotides outside the gene matches: 11. This CDR3 is built from 14 residues. Germline V gene sequence: CDR1 SNHLY, CDR2 FYNNEI. CDR3 residues: CASGKGQGFAEAFF. The CDR3 bases are TGTGCCAGCGGAAAGGGACAGGGGTTCGCGGAAGCTTTCTTT. The full variable domain, its missing parts supplied by reference TRBV2 and TRBJ1-1, is EPEVTQTPSHQVTQMGQEVILRCVPISNHLYFYWYRQILGQKVEFLVSFYNNEISEKSEIFDDQFSVERPDGSNFTLKIRSTKLEDSAMYFCASGKGQGFAEAFFGQGTRLTVV.

V and J are TRBV19 and TRBJ1-6; D is unclear. The CDR3 length is 16 residues. The germline V gene has CDR1 LNHDA and CDR2 SQIVND (reference sequence). V was pared by 4 bases and J by 5 bases, with 15 bases between. The CDR3 loop reads CASSTPMGFDNSPLHF. The CDR3 DNA sequence: TGTGCCAGTAGTACTCCCATGGGTTTCGATAATTCACCCCTCCACTTT. Full variable domain (missing parts from reference TRBV19 and TRBJ1-6): DGGITQSPKYLFRKEGQNVTLSCEQNLNHDAMYWYRQDPGQGLRLIYYSQIVNDFQKGDIAEGYSVSREKKESFPLTVTSAQKNPTAFYLCASSTPMGFDNSPLHFGNGTRLTVT.

The V and J genes are TRBV5-1 and TRBJ2-1; no clear D. Germline-derived CDR1 and CDR2 are SGHRS and YFSETQ. The CDR3 loop spans 14 amino acids. V lost 1 base to trimming and J lost 7 bases, with 12 bases between them. For the CDR3, the DNA is TGCGCCAGCAGCTTGTTTATTGGGGTGAATGAGCAGTTCTTC. This translates into CASSLFIGVNEQFF.

The chain combines TRBV9 with TRBJ2-7; 7 bases align to TRBD2. After removal of 5 bases from V and 7 bases from J, the junction contained 9 bases not matched to a gene. CDR3 length equals 13 residues. Germline V lookup: CDR1 SGDLS, CDR2 YYNGEE. CDR3 sequence reads: CASRGLGTGEQYF. In nucleotides, the CDR3 is TGTGCCAGCAGAGGACTAGGGACCGGGGAGCAGTACTTC.

The chain employs TRBV11-2 and TRBJ2-1; TRBD2 matches at 10 bases. This CDR3 contains 15 residues. Germline V gives CDR1 SGHAT, CDR2 FQNNGV. The ends lost 2 bases at V and 6 bases at J; junction bases unmatched: 4. The CDR3 region has the DNA TGTGCCAGCAGCTTATACCCTAGCGGGAGCAATGAGCAGTTCTTC. This translates into CASSLYPSGSNEQFF.

The rearrangement joins TRBV6-4 to TRBJ2-2, with D unresolved. This CDR3 is built from 14 residues. Trimming took off 7 bases at V and 3 bases at J, with 12 bases between the two ends. Germline V gene lookup returns CDR1 MRHNA and CDR2 SNTAGT. Here the CDR3 reads CASKSIRYTGELFF. The CDR3 DNA is TGTGCCAGCAAGAGCATAAGGTACACCGGGGAGCTGTTTTTT.

The chain couples TRBV29-1 to TRBJ2-2; 9 bases are a match to TRBD1. CDR3 length equals 14 residues. Trimming removed 4 bases from V and 4 bases from J; junction bases left unmatched: 4. The germline V gene encodes CDR1 SQVTM and CDR2 ANQGSEA. The CDR3 region has the DNA TGCAGCGTTGCCAGGACAGGGGTCACCGGGGAGCTGTTTTTT. Residues: CSVARTGVTGELFF.

This chain joins TRBV10-3 and TRBJ2-7; D is ambiguous. CDR3 size: 15 residues. V lost 2 bases, J lost 2 bases, and 13 bases lay in between. CDR1 and CDR2 from the germline V gene are ENHRY and SYGVKD. In nucleotides, the CDR3 is TGTGCCATCAGTGAGGAAGCCAGTCCGACCTACGAGCAGTACTTC. Amino acid sequence: CAISEEASPTYEQYF.

For the CDR3, the DNA is TGTGCCAGCCGGCCAGAGGGTAACTATGGCTACACCTTC. Translating it yields CASRPEGNYGYTF. This sequence joins TRBV6-6 and TRBJ1-2; D gene ambiguous. The CDR3 has 13 amino acids. In germline, CDR1 is MNHNY, CDR2 SVGAGI (reference sequence). The V and J ends lost 8 bases and 1 base respectively, with 11 bases between them.

This chain joins TRBV4-1 and TRBJ1-5; maybe TRBD1 (5 bases). Germline V CDR1 and CDR2: MGHRA, YSYEKL. The CDR3 has 17 amino acids. V lost 3 bases, J lost 5 bases, and 20 bases lay in between. CDR3 DNA sequence: TGCGCCAGCAGCCACCCCTTCCGGGACGGGGAGGATCAGCCCCAGCATTTT. Translated, it gives CASSHPFRDGEDQPQHF.

About this clone itself: The CDR3 does not close with the conserved phenylalanine or tryptophan, likely indicating a read error. The DNA is left out, because the CDR3 cannot be placed on it with certainty; the CDR3 is given as TCRdb lists it. This chain uses TRBV6-5 with TRBJ1-4; the table's D call, TRBD1, was not checked against the DNA. The germline V gene encodes CDR1 MNHEY and CDR2 SVGAGI. The CDR3 adds up to 12 amino acids, both ends counted. CDR3 sequence reads: CASSYTDRGRIG.

Worth noting for this clone: This specimen includes other DNA sequences encoding the same CDR3. The gene calls are TRBV28 and TRBJ2-6; D is unclear. The CDR3 extends over 15 amino acids. V lost 2 bases and J lost 0, with 5 bases in between. Germline V CDR1 and CDR2: MDHEN, SYDVKM. CDR3 sequence (DNA): TGTGCCAGCAGTTTAGGCGGCTCTGGGGCCAACGTCCTGACTTTC. This sequence encodes CASSLGGSGANVLTF.

The CDR3 region has the DNA TGTGCCAGCAGCGTACGGACAGGGGCAGATACGCAGTATTTT. Its translation: CASSVRTGADTQYF. V gene TRBV9 combines with J gene TRBJ2-3; TRBD1 aligns across 9 bases. Trimming took 1 base from V and 4 from J; bases not matched to a gene: 1. Germline CDR1 and CDR2: SGDLS and YYNGEE. CDR3 length: 14 amino acids.

The genes are TRBV5-1 and TRBJ2-7, with 10 positions matching TRBD1. After removal of 5 bases from V and 5 bases from J, the junction contained 7 bases not matched to a gene. Per the germline V gene, CDR1 is SGHRS and CDR2 is YFSETQ. The CDR3 covers 14 residues. CDR3 loop: CASRRQGAYHEQYF. CDR3 bases: TGCGCCAGCAGAAGACAGGGGGCTTACCACGAGCAGTACTTC.

This chain links TRBV4-2 with TRBJ2-1; D gene ambiguous. This CDR3 has 13 amino acids. Per germline, CDR1 LGHNA and CDR2 YNFKEQ. Trimming shortened V by 0 bases and J by 8 bases, and 8 bases separated the two germline ends. The CDR3 DNA sequence: TGTGCCAGCAGCCAAGACGGAAGGGATGAGCAGTTCTTC. It specifies CASSQDGRDEQFF.

The J gene is TRBJ1-4, the V gene TRBV5-1; D remains unclear. The V and J ends lost 2 bases and 0 bases respectively, with 5 bases between them. The CDR3 length is 14 residues. The germline V gene encodes CDR1 SGHRS and CDR2 YFSETQ. The CDR3 spells CASSFRTTNEKLFF. The CDR3 DNA sequence: TGCGCCAGCAGCTTTCGGACAACTAATGAAAAACTGTTTTTT.

This clone showed up just once. The chain couples TRBV6-5 to TRBJ1-1; perhaps TRBD1 as D (5 bases). The germline V and J ends were trimmed by 5 bases and 5 bases, with 12 bases remaining between them. The germline V gene has CDR1 MNHEY and CDR2 SVGAGI. This CDR3 region has 13 residues. CDR3 sequence reads: CASSPRGGTEAFF. The CDR3 DNA sequence: TGTGCCAGCAGTCCGCGGGGGGGGACTGAAGCTTTCTTT.

The CDR3 here is CASSPRTANYGYTF. The CDR3 nucleotides are TGTGCCAGCAGCCCCAGGACAGCTAACTATGGCTACACCTTC. This chain connects TRBV7-2 to TRBJ1-2; D is perhaps TRBD1 (6 bases). The V gene lost 5 bases and the J gene lost 0 bases, with 10 bases spanning the gap. This CDR3 is 14 amino acids long. CDR1 SGHTA and CDR2 FQGNSA come from the germline V gene.

This chain connects TRBV19 to TRBJ2-1; 13 nucleotides line up with TRBD2. The CDR3 runs 16 residues. Trimming removed 5 bases from V and 9 bases from J; junction bases left unmatched: 10. Germline lookup yields CDR1 LNHDA and CDR2 SQIVND (reference sequence). The CDR3 region has the DNA TGTGCCAGTAGTTCTAATGGACTAGCGGGAGACCCTGAGCAGTTCTTC. It codes for CASSSNGLAGDPEQFF.

CDR3 region: CASSLLGTPGETQYF. In nucleotides, the CDR3 is TGTGCCAGCAGTTTATTAGGGACCCCAGGAGAGACCCAGTACTTC. This chain connects TRBV27 to TRBJ2-5, with D perhaps being TRBD1 or TRBD2 (5 bases each). This CDR3 is 15 amino acids long. The germline CDR1 and CDR2 sequences are MNHEY and SMNVEV (reference sequence). The germline V and J ends were trimmed by 1 base and 4 bases, with 13 bases remaining between them.

J is TRBJ2-7 and V is TRBV28; the D gene is possibly TRBD2 (6 bases). CDR1 is MDHEN, CDR2 SYDVKM, per germline. Trimming shortened V by 5 bases and J by 4 bases, and 15 bases separated the two germline ends. The CDR3 covers 14 residues. The CDR3 sequence: CASSHVEGRYEQYF. As DNA, the CDR3 is TGTGCCAGCAGTCATGTGGAGGGGCGATACGAGCAGTACTTC.

Only a few counts were recorded for this clone. The gene calls are TRBV4-1 and TRBJ2-1; 7 bases agree with TRBD1. Germline V gene sequence: CDR1 MGHRA, CDR2 YSYEKL. The CDR3 extends over 16 amino acids. With 3 bases clipped from V and 0 bases from J, the junction kept 5 bases outside the gene matches. The CDR3 loop reads CASSQRRQGSYNEQFF. For the CDR3, the DNA is TGCGCCAGCAGCCAGAGAAGACAGGGCTCCTACAATGAGCAGTTCTTC.

V gene TRBV7-6 combines with J gene TRBJ2-5; either TRBD1 or TRBD2 may supply D (7 bases each). Germline lookup yields CDR1 SGHVS and CDR2 FNYEAQ. V was trimmed by 5 bases and J by 2 bases, leaving 18 bases between them. This CDR3 spans 16 amino acids. The CDR3: CASSRTPGGGQETQYF. The CDR3 nucleotides are TGTGCCAGCAGCCGAACCCCAGGGGGGGGACAAGAGACCCAGTACTTC.

This clone turned up a few times. The chain uses TRBV5-1 and TRBJ1-1; D gene unclear. The germline CDR1 and CDR2 sequences are SGHRS and YFSETQ. V gave up 0 bases and J gave up 3 bases, with 9 bases separating them. The CDR3 is 14 amino acids. The CDR3 reads CASSLDVGYTEAFF. CDR3 DNA: TGCGCCAGCAGCTTGGACGTCGGATACACTGAAGCTTTCTTT.